This T cell receptor beta chain was found in a study of T cells in Graves' hyperthyroidism and ophthalmopathy. The study's findings and limits: Ophthalmopathy stood apart from stable hyperthyroidism in a 13 V-J model. The model made its ophthalmopathy prediction, and onset followed a median approximately 6 months later.

Clinical symptoms, serum thyroxine and TRAb, thyroid ultrasound and orbital computed tomography were used for the diagnoses. PBMCs were collected from an approximately 9.3 ml volume of fresh peripheral blood. RNA transcripts gave rise to amplified TCR beta CDR3 regions. The study used the HTBI primer set for a first-round RT-PCR of the TCR CDR3. MiXCR was run by TCRdb on the multiplex PCR reads, yielding one entry per CDR3 protein. The sample has some 300,000 distinct CDR3 sequences, roughly 18% seen once. In the case of this clonotype: Its antigen is not known.

The germline V gene has CDR1 MNHNS and CDR2 SASEGT. Unmatched junction bases numbered 2, after V lost 5 bases and J lost 7 bases. The CDR3 runs to 12 residues. The chain links TRBV6-1 to TRBJ2-5, with 9 bases fitting TRBD1. Sample: blood. The source of this sequence is a man between 50 and 59 years old with Graves' ophthalmopathy. This CDR3 reads CASSQDRGTQYF. For the CDR3, the DNA is TGTGCCAGCAGTCAGGACAGGGGGACCCAGTACTTC.